This T cell receptor (beta chain) was sequenced in a study of cytomegalovirus exposure and HLA in healthy donors. With 60 Vbeta and 13 Jbeta primers, the PCR was carried out. TCRdb's copy holds only in-frame clones and misses some; the assay was immunoSEQ multiplex PCR. The top ten hold approximately 1.3% of the sample, which has some 190,000 clones, roughly 9.5% seen once. The CDR3 contains 15 residues. The germline V gene has CDR1 SEHNR and CDR2 FQNEAQ (reference sequence). V gave up 6 bases and J gave up 0 bases; unmatched junction bases: 4. Sequencing input: PBMCs. This chain joins TRBV7-9 and TRBJ1-4, with 7 bases aligning to TRBD1. The TCR comes from a woman aged 30 to 39 in good health and CMV-seropositive. Here the CDR3 DNA reads TGTGCCAGCAGTATTGGACAGGCAACTAATGAAAAACTGTTTTTT. Encoded protein: CASSIGQATNEKLFF. The full variable domain, completed using reference TRBV7-9 and TRBJ1-4, is DTGVSQNPRHKITKRGQNVTFRCDPISEHNRLYWYRQTLGQGPEFLTYFQNEAQLEKSRLLSDRFSAERPKGSFSTLEIQRTEQGDSAMYLCASSIGQATNEKLFFGSGTQLSVL.